This entry lists 16 T cell receptor beta chains sequenced from one sample in a study of T cell responses to AZD1222 COVID-19 vaccine. The repertoire was sequenced with immunoSEQ multiplex PCR; TCRdb's copy has only in-frame clones and lacks some. The sample includes about 190,000 clones, around 93% of them seen just once. Specimen: peripheral blood, collected on day 0 of AZD1222 vaccination. These receptors originate from an adult in good health.

This chain connects TRBV9 to TRBJ1-6; D uncertain. Germline V lookup: CDR1 SGDLS, CDR2 YYNGEE. The germline V and J ends were trimmed by 3 bases and 9 bases, with 10 bases remaining between them. This CDR3 is 13 amino acids long. CDR3 sequence (DNA): TGTGCCAGCAGCGGGGAGGGAGGTTCACCCCTCCACTTT. It encodes CASSGEGGSPLHF.

V gene TRBV5-1 combines with J gene TRBJ2-7, with TRBD1 matching 8 bases. The J segment lost 7 bases and the V segment lost 0 bases, leaving 12 bases of the junction unmatched. Per germline, CDR1 SGHRS and CDR2 YFSETQ. The CDR3 contains 16 residues. CDR3 amino acids: CASSLVFGQGVAEQYF. The CDR3 nucleotides are TGCGCCAGCAGCTTGGTTTTCGGACAGGGTGTAGCAGAGCAGTACTTC.

V and J are TRBV6-5 and TRBJ2-2; possible D gene TRBD1, 6 bases. The germline gives CDR1 MNHEY, CDR2 SVGAGI. The CDR3 is 15 residues long. The ends were cut back, 5 bases at V and 0 bases at J, with 10 bases in the middle. CDR3 residues: CASSRTVTNTGELFF. CDR3 nucleotides: TGTGCCAGCAGTAGGACAGTTACGAACACCGGGGAGCTGTTTTTT.

The chain joins TRBV19 to TRBJ2-1; 11 bases agree with TRBD2. V lost 7 bases and J lost 4; bases outside the gene matches: 9. The CDR3 loop spans 16 amino acids. Germline CDR1 and CDR2: LNHDA and SQIVND (reference sequence). In DNA, the CDR3 is TGTGCCAGTAAGGGGGTAGCGGGAGGGCCTTACAATGAGCAGTTCTTC. Translated: CASKGVAGGPYNEQFF.

The chain couples TRBV5-1 to TRBJ1-2, with TRBD1 identical over 9 bases. CDR1 and CDR2 (germline): SGHRS, YFSETQ. The CDR3 spans 15 residues. The junction had 10 bases not matched to a gene; V was cut back by 4 bases and J by 6 bases. The CDR3 here is CASSTGQGSLDGYTF. CDR3 nucleotides: TGCGCCAGCAGCACAGGACAGGGGTCCTTAGATGGCTACACCTTC.

The CDR3 loop is CASSPRADTQYF. The CDR3 nucleotides read TGCGCCAGCAGCCCCCGCGCAGATACGCAGTATTTT. This chain joins TRBV5-1 and TRBJ2-3; D is unresolved. From germline, CDR1 is SGHRS and CDR2 YFSETQ. V shed 4 bases and J shed 4 bases, with 7 bases lying between them. The length of the CDR3 is 12 residues.

The gene calls are TRBV5-6 and TRBJ1-3; maybe TRBD1 (6 bases). The germline CDR1 and CDR2 sequences are SGHDT and YYEEEE. Between the trimmed V and J ends, which lost 1 base and 5 bases, there was a span of 7 bases. The length of the CDR3 is 13 residues. CDR3 amino acids: CASSLRDRNTIYF. DNA of the CDR3: TGTGCCAGCAGCTTGCGGGACAGAAACACCATATATTTT.

This chain connects TRBV5-6 to TRBJ1-5, with D possibly being TRBD1 (5 bases). The germline V and J ends were trimmed by 1 base and 9 bases, with 8 bases remaining between them. This CDR3 region has 12 residues. Germline-derived CDR1 and CDR2 are SGHDT and YYEEEE. The CDR3 nucleotides read TGTGCCAGCAGCTTGACCGGGGGGCCCCAGCATTTT. This encodes CASSLTGGPQHF.

This clone appeared a few times. J is TRBJ2-1 and V is TRBV6-6; D is uncertain. CDR3 length: 13 amino acids. Germline V gene data show CDR1 as MNHNY and CDR2 as SVGAGI (reference sequence). With 6 bases removed from V and 0 bases from J, the gap between germline ends came to 6 bases. The CDR3 is CASSAGSYNEQFF. The DNA of the CDR3 is TGTGCCAGCAGCGCTGGCTCCTACAATGAGCAGTTCTTC.

On this clone itself: Other DNA sequences in the sample encode the same CDR3. The V and J genes are TRBV28 and TRBJ1-4; 7 nucleotides line up with TRBD1. This CDR3 is built from 14 residues. Germline V lookup: CDR1 MDHEN, CDR2 SYDVKM. Trimming took 6 bases from V and 5 from J; bases not matched to a gene: 6. CDR3 coding DNA: TGTGCCAGCAGCCCAGGGGGTCCAAATGAAAAACTGTTTTTT. Translation gives CASSPGGPNEKLFF.

The gene calls are TRBV11-2 and TRBJ2-7; D not resolved. V shed 4 bases and J shed 6 bases, with 13 bases lying between them. Per germline, CDR1 SGHAT and CDR2 FQNNGV. The CDR3 sequence is 13 residues long. The CDR3 reads CASSWERWSEQYF. The CDR3, as DNA: TGTGCCAGCAGCTGGGAACGCTGGAGCGAGCAGTACTTC.

This clone was seen once. The chain has TRBV28 and TRBJ1-4; 8 nucleotides line up with TRBD1. CDR3 length equals 13 residues. The trim removed 3 bases at V and 10 bases at J, leaving 4 bases unmatched. Germline CDR1 and CDR2: MDHEN and SYDVKM. The CDR3 reads CASSFVDRGKLFF. In DNA form, the CDR3 reads TGTGCCAGCAGTTTTGTCGACAGGGGAAAACTGTTTTTT.

The J gene is TRBJ2-7, the V gene TRBV3-1 (or the pseudogene TRBV3-2); a possible D gene is TRBD2 (6 bases). V lost 4 bases to trimming and J lost 3 bases, with 13 bases between them. CDR1 and CDR2 (germline): LGHDT, YNNKEL (reference sequence). The CDR3 totals 14 residues. CDR3 sequence reads: CASSPITGGYEQYF. The DNA for the CDR3 is TGTGCCAGCAGCCCCATTACCGGGGGCTACGAGCAGTACTTC.

The V call is TRBV24-1, the J call TRBJ2-5, with D maybe TRBD1 (6 bases). Germline V CDR1 and CDR2: KGHDR, SFDVKD. With 4 bases removed from V and 4 bases from J, the gap between germline ends came to 15 bases. This CDR3 spans 15 amino acids. CDR3 coding DNA: TGTGCCACCAGTGAGATGGCGACAGGCGGAGAGACCCAGTACTTC. The encoded protein is CATSEMATGGETQYF.

The chain joins TRBV6-5 to TRBJ1-3; no reliable D call. This CDR3 contains 14 residues. The V and J ends lost 7 bases and 1 base respectively, with 11 bases between them. Germline-derived CDR1 and CDR2 are MNHEY and SVGAGI. The CDR3 DNA follows: TGTGCCAGCAATTGGGGTTTGTCTGGAAACACCATATATTTT. Protein: CASNWGLSGNTIYF.

The V and J genes are TRBV11-2 and TRBJ1-3, with TRBD1 matching 7 bases. The CDR3 runs to 16 residues. The junction had 12 bases not matched to a gene; V was cut back by 10 bases and J by 0 bases. Germline V CDR1 and CDR2: SGHAT, FQNNGV. The CDR3 loop is CATKRTGSPSGNTIYF. The CDR3 coding sequence is TGTGCCACGAAAAGGACAGGATCACCCTCTGGAAACACCATATATTTT.